Below are 9 T cell receptor beta chains sequenced from a single sample in a study of OX40 agonist ivuxolimab in advanced cancers. The assay was immunoSEQ multiplex PCR, and TCRdb's table has in-frame clones only and misses some. The sample includes 65,000 to 100,000 clones, more than 90% of them seen just once. The material sequenced was CD4+ or CD8+ T cells sorted from blood, taken in a trial of the OX40 agonist ivuxolimab. These receptors all come from an adult with an advanced solid tumor such as melanoma, head and neck, liver or kidney cancer.

The CDR3 DNA sequence: TGTGCCAGCAGTGAGTCCGGGACTAAAAGTTCCTACGAGCAGTACTTC. Translation: CASSESGTKSSYEQYF. The chain carries TRBV2 and TRBJ2-7, with 7 bases matching TRBD2. Looked up from germline, CDR1 is SNHLY and CDR2 is FYNNEI. The V gene end was trimmed by 3 bases and the J gene end by 1 base; junction bases not matched to a gene: 9. This CDR3 comprises 16 residues.

This rearrangement joins TRBV9 to TRBJ2-2, with 10 bases fitting TRBD2. J gave up 7 bases and V 0 bases, and 0 bases lay outside the gene matches. The germline V gene encodes CDR1 SGDLS and CDR2 YYNGEE. The CDR3 covers 14 residues. The CDR3 DNA sequence: TGTGCCAGCAGCGTAGGACTAGCGGGCGGGGAGCTGTTTTTT. Translating gives CASSVGLAGGELFF.

The J gene is TRBJ2-3, the V gene TRBV25-1; the D call may be TRBD1 or TRBD2 (6 bases each). Trimming pared 4 bases from V and 2 bases from J, leaving 13 bases between. The CDR3 contains 15 residues. Germline loops: CDR1 MGHDK, CDR2 SYGVNS. The CDR3 loop is CASSVGGLDTDTQYF. The CDR3 region has the DNA TGTGCCAGCAGTGTTGGGGGGCTAGACACAGATACGCAGTATTTT.

V is TRBV19 and J is TRBJ1-2; D gene ambiguous. The germline V gene encodes CDR1 LNHDA and CDR2 SQIVND (reference sequence). The V end lost 3 bases, the J end lost 2 bases, and 7 bases lay between the germline ends. The CDR3 runs to 13 residues. The CDR3 DNA reads as TGTGCCAGTAGTATTCAGGCAAACTATGGCTACACCTTC. Translation gives CASSIQANYGYTF.

This chain joins TRBV5-1 and TRBJ1-1, with TRBD1 identical over 8 bases. The CDR3 sequence is 15 residues long. V lost 2 bases, J lost 1 base, and 4 bases stayed unmatched. Looked up from germline, CDR1 is SGHRS and CDR2 is YFSETQ. CDR3 in amino acids: CASSFTGGGNTEAFF. In nucleotides, the CDR3 is TGCGCCAGCAGCTTTACAGGGGGAGGGAACACTGAAGCTTTCTTT. The variable domain in full, with the rest retrieved from reference TRBV5-1 and TRBJ1-1, is KAGVTQTPRYLIKTRGQQVTLSCSPISGHRSVSWYQQTPGQGLQFLFEYFSETQRNKGNFPGRFSGRQFSNSRSEMNVSTLELGDSALYLCASSFTGGGNTEAFFGQGTRLTVV.

J is TRBJ2-7 and V is TRBV6-6; D may correspond to TRBD1 or TRBD2 (5 bases each). The CDR3 covers 15 residues. V lost 5 bases, J lost 2 bases, and 16 bases lay in between. CDR1 MNHNY and CDR2 SVGAGI come from the germline V gene (reference sequence). CDR3: CASSASGTVTYEQYF. CDR3 nucleotides: TGTGCCAGCAGTGCGTCCGGGACGGTTACCTACGAGCAGTACTTC.

The J gene is TRBJ2-7, the V gene TRBV5-1, with a tentative D call TRBD2 (6 bases). CDR3 length: 14 residues. Germline V CDR1 and CDR2: SGHRS, YFSETQ. V shed 0 bases and J shed 3 bases, with 10 bases lying between them. CDR3 residues: CASSLAGGVYEQYF. CDR3 DNA: TGCGCCAGCAGCTTGGCCGGGGGTGTCTACGAGCAGTACTTC.

Written as DNA, the CDR3 is TGTGCCAGCAGCGTAGCGCTAGGTCACTCCGAGCAGTACTTC. The encoded protein is CASSVALGHSEQYF. The chain carries TRBV9 and TRBJ2-7; D is uncertain. Trimming shortened V by 0 bases and J by 6 bases, and 13 bases separated the two germline ends. The CDR3 totals 14 residues. Germline V gene data show CDR1 as SGDLS and CDR2 as YYNGEE.

The chain uses TRBV11-2 and TRBJ2-7; D perhaps matches TRBD2 (6 bases). The germline V gene has CDR1 SGHAT and CDR2 FQNNGV. The V end was cut by 8 bases, the J end by 2 bases, with 13 bases between. This CDR3 has 13 amino acids. CDR3 sequence (DNA): TGTGCCAGCCCGCGGGGACCGACCTACGAGCAGTACTTC. Its protein is CASPRGPTYEQYF.